The rows below give T cell receptor beta chains drawn from one sample of a study of healthy donors' naive CD4 and CD8 T cells. From the reads, TCRdb called clonotypes with MiXCR, one entry per CDR3 protein. This sample yields some 190,000 distinct CDR3 sequences, of which over 60% are seen a single time; around 2% belongs to the top ten. Sequencing used naive CD4+ and CD8+ T cells sorted from blood, pooled from several donors. The origin of the receptors is a pool of human donors in good health; the sample pools cells from several healthy donors. The CDR3 runs from the conserved cysteine through the conserved F or W. Fields, in order: V gene, D gene, CDR3 length, clone size, J gene, CDR3 DNA, CDR3 protein. D genes are given only for firm matches. Part of the rows lack a size; the others show once, few, many or a class for expanded clones.

>TRBV27|NA|14|NA|TRBJ2-7
TGTGCCAGCAGTGTCGGGGGAGCCTCCTACGAGCAGTACTTC
CASSVGGASYEQYF
>TRBV29-1|NA|13|NA|TRBJ2-1
TGCAGCCTGACGGAAAGGGGGAAGGATGAGCAGTTCTTC
CSLTERGKDEQFF
>TRBV29-1|TRBD2|14|NA|TRBJ2-7
TGCAGCGTTTCCCGGACTAGCGGGGCCTACGAGCAGTACTTC
CSVSRTSGAYEQYF
>TRBV18|NA|13|NA|TRBJ1-1
TGTGCCAGCTCACGAGTCCAGAACACTGAAGCTTTCTTT
CASSRVQNTEAFF
>TRBV29-1|NA|12|NA|TRBJ1-2
TGCAGCGGAAAGGACGGGAACTATGGCTACACCTTC
CSGKDGNYGYTF
>TRBV29-1|NA|13|NA|TRBJ2-1
TGCAGCAAAACGGGACTTAGCGACTATGAGCAGTTCTTC
CSKTGLSDYEQFF
>TRBV13|NA|11|once|TRBJ1-1
TGTGCCAGCAGAGGGGACACTGAAGCTTTCTTT
CASRGDTEAFF
>TRBV18|NA|14|few|TRBJ2-3
TGTGCCAGCTCACCACTGGACGGACCGGATACGCAGTATTTT
CASSPLDGPDTQYF
>TRBV19|NA|15|NA|TRBJ2-1
TGTGCCAGTAGTAGAGGGGACATGAAAGGCAATGAGCAGTTCTTC
CASSRGDMKGNEQFF
>TRBV24-1|NA|14|NA|TRBJ2-1
TGTGCCACCAGTGCAACAGACTCCTACAATGAGCAGTTCTTC
CATSATDSYNEQFF
>TRBV27|NA|16|NA|TRBJ1-6
TGTGCCAGCAGTTCTTCCCGGGGCGAGTATAATTCACCCCTCCACTTT
CASSSSRGEYNSPLHF
>TRBV19|NA|13|NA|TRBJ2-3
TGTGCCAGTACCCAACGGGGATCAGATACGCAGTATTTT
CASTQRGSDTQYF
>TRBV11-1|NA|14|NA|TRBJ1-1
TGTGCCAGCACCTACCGGGACCGGAGCACTGAAGCTTTCTTT
CASTYRDRSTEAFF
>TRBV6-5|NA|16|NA|TRBJ2-1
TGTGCCAGCATGAGCGGGCCAACGTCTTCCTACAATGAGCAGTTCTTC
CASMSGPTSSYNEQFF
>TRBV29-1|NA|13|NA|TRBJ1-2
TGCAGCGTTGGAAATGGCGGTCGAGTGGGCTACACCTTC
CSVGNGGRVGYTF
>TRBV15|TRBD1|14|once|TRBJ1-1
TGTGCCACCAGCCCGGGACAGACAAACACTGAAGCTTTCTTT
CATSPGQTNTEAFF
>TRBV29-1|TRBD1|15|few|TRBJ2-5
TGCAGCGCCCTGGGAGGGACAGGGATCGGAGAGACCCAGTACTTC
CSALGGTGIGETQYF
>TRBV6-6|TRBD1|14|once|TRBJ2-1
TGTGCCAGCAGGGAGGGACAGGTGAACAATGAGCAGTTCTTC
CASREGQVNNEQFF
>TRBV12-5|NA|16|NA|TRBJ2-1
TGTGCTAGTGGTTTGGTAGTAGGGACCCTTTTCAATGAGCAGTTCTTC
CASGLVVGTLFNEQFF
>TRBV24-1|TRBD2|14|NA|TRBJ2-1
TGTGCCACCACATCTAGCGGCTATACGGGTGAGCAGTTCTTC
CATTSSGYTGEQFF
>TRBV12-3/TRBV12-4|NA|12|few|TRBJ1-2
TGTGCCAGTACGGGGGTCCCAAGTGGCTACACCTTC
CASTGVPSGYTF
>TRBV18|NA|14|once|TRBJ2-7
TGTGCCAGCTCACCTGGCAGGGGGGCTTACGAGCAGTACTTC
CASSPGRGAYEQYF
>TRBV29-1|TRBD1|15|NA|TRBJ2-7
TGCAGCGTTGAAGATGACAGGGGGAGCTCCTACGAGCAGTACTTC
CSVEDDRGSSYEQYF
>TRBV30|NA|13|NA|TRBJ1-5
TGTGCCTGGAGTAGGGAGAGCAATCAGCCCCAGCATTTT
CAWSRESNQPQHF
>TRBV29-1|TRBD1|14|NA|TRBJ1-1
TGCAGCGTTGAAGTGACGAGGACAGGGGTGATGGCTTTCTTT
CSVEVTRTGVMAFF